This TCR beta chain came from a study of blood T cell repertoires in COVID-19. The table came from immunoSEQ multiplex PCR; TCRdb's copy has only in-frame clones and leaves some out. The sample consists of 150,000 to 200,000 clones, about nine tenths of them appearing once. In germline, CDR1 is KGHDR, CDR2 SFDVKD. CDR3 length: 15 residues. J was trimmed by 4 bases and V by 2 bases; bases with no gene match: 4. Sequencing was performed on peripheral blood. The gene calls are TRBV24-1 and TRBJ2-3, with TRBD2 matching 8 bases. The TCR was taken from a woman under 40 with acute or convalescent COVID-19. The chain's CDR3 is CATSDSREGPDTQYF. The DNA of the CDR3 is TGTGCCACCAGTGATTCTCGGGAGGGCCCAGATACGCAGTATTTT.